The entry below describes one T cell receptor beta chain. Antigen unknown. This sample was included in a study of post-analysis software for immune sequencing data. V dropped 5 bases and J dropped 6 bases, with 14 bases sitting between them. CDR3 length equals 13 residues. Per the germline V gene, CDR1 is MNHEY and CDR2 is SVGEGT. Every TCR beta cDNA library bore unique molecular identifiers. A single record per CDR3 protein comes from TCRdb applying MiXCR to the PCR reads. The sample has some 700,000 distinct CDR3 sequences, approximately 59% seen once. Whole-study results and caveats: Roughly 5 TRBV segments occurring more often in patients than controls included TRBV5-6, TRBV5-1 and TRBV20-1.

Sequencing was carried out using blood. This clonotype was sampled from a girl aged 2-10 years with multiple sclerosis. V usage is TRBV6-2 or TRBV6-3 and J usage is TRBJ2-7, with D perhaps matching TRBD1 or TRBD2 (6 bases each). This chain's CDR3 is CASSDPGAPEQYF. The CDR3 coding sequence is TGTGCCAGCAGTGATCCGGGGGCGCCCGAGCAGTACTTC.